This is a list of T cell receptor beta chains from one sample in a study of T cell responses to AZD1222 COVID-19 vaccine. Sequencing was performed with immunoSEQ multiplex PCR; in TCRdb, only in-frame clones are kept and a portion is missing. Found here are some 150,000 clones, roughly 90% of them singletons; the top ten hold 4% to 5.5%. Sequenced material: peripheral blood, taken 28 days after the second AZD1222 dose. The receptors stem from an adult who received the AZD1222 COVID-19 vaccine. Both conserved end residues are part of each CDR3. The D gene is left open where the match is weak. The size of a clone is reported for some rows only, either as once, few or many, or as a class for expanded clones.

size: -; D: -; J: TRBJ1-1; V: TRBV7-3; DNA: TGTGCCAGCAGCTTACGCGAGACCACTGAAGCTTTCTTT; CDR3: CASSLRETTEAFF
size: -; D: -; J: TRBJ1-1; V: TRBV19; DNA: TGTGCCAGTAGTATCGTCGGGACTGCGAACACTGAAGCTTTCTTT; CDR3: CASSIVGTANTEAFF
size: -; D: TRBD1; J: TRBJ1-2; V: TRBV4-2; DNA: TGTGCCAGCAGCCAAGCTGGACAGGCTAACTATGGCTACACCTTC; CDR3: CASSQAGQANYGYTF
size: -; D: -; J: TRBJ1-3; V: TRBV12-5; DNA: TGTGCTAGTGGTTTGGCCACTGCCCAGGGGCCCGGAAACACCATATATTTT; CDR3: CASGLATAQGPGNTIYF
size: few; D: -; J: TRBJ1-2; V: TRBV18; DNA: TGTGCCAGCTCAGGGATACTAATGGGAGGTTCTAACTATGGCTACACCTTC; CDR3: CASSGILMGGSNYGYTF
size: -; D: -; J: TRBJ1-1; V: TRBV19; DNA: TGTGCCAGGACTGAAGCTTTCTTT; CDR3: CARTEAFF
size: -; D: -; J: TRBJ2-7; V: TRBV29-1; DNA: TGCAGCGCAGTGGGATGGGGGGCTGGATACGAGCAGTACTTC; CDR3: CSAVGWGAGYEQYF
size: -; D: -; J: TRBJ2-3; V: TRBV7-3; DNA: TGTGCCAGCAGCTCATCCTTCACAGATACGCAGTATTTT; CDR3: CASSSSFTDTQYF
size: -; D: -; J: TRBJ1-5; V: TRBV18; DNA: TGTGCCAGCTCAGTACAGGGAAGCAATCAGCCCCAGCATTTT; CDR3: CASSVQGSNQPQHF
size: -; D: -; J: TRBJ1-5; V: TRBV3-1/TRBV3-2; DNA: TGTGCCAGCAGCCCCCGGGGCGATAGCAATCAGCCCCAGCATTTT; CDR3: CASSPRGDSNQPQHF
size: -; D: -; J: TRBJ2-5; V: TRBV5-1; DNA: TGCGCCAGCAGCTTTTCCTTAGCTGGGGAGACCCAGTACTTC; CDR3: CASSFSLAGETQYF
size: few; D: -; J: TRBJ1-2; V: TRBV7-9; DNA: TGTGCCAGCAGCTCACTGGGGGGCTACACCTTC; CDR3: CASSSLGGYTF
size: -; D: -; J: TRBJ1-6; V: TRBV15; DNA: TGTGCCACCAGTCCTTTTTTCCCGTCCACTGTTAATTCACCCCTCCACTTT; CDR3: CATSPFFPSTVNSPLHF
size: -; D: -; J: TRBJ2-2; V: TRBV7-3; DNA: TGTGCCAGCAGCTTAACGAAGGACAACACCGGGGAGCTGTTTTTT; CDR3: CASSLTKDNTGELFF
size: once; D: -; J: TRBJ1-1; V: TRBV6-5; DNA: TGTGCCAGCAGTTACCAGGCGAGCATGAACACTGAAGCTTTCTTT; CDR3: CASSYQASMNTEAFF
size: -; D: TRBD1; J: TRBJ1-5; V: TRBV30; DNA: TGTGCCTGGAGCAAAGTCCCGGGACAGGGGGCTGGTGATCAGCCCCAGCATTTT; CDR3: CAWSKVPGQGAGDQPQHF
size: -; D: -; J: TRBJ1-3; V: TRBV27; DNA: TGTGCCAGCAGCACAGGGACTGGAAACACCATATATTTT; CDR3: CASSTGTGNTIYF
size: -; D: -; J: TRBJ2-5; V: TRBV5-4; DNA: TGTGCCAGCAAAGAAGTCCGCGAAGAGACCCAGTACTTC; CDR3: CASKEVREETQYF
size: once; D: TRBD1; J: TRBJ2-1; V: TRBV9; DNA: TGTGCCAGTTCCCAGGGGGCTCTTGAGCAGTTCTTC; CDR3: CASSQGALEQFF
size: -; D: TRBD2; J: TRBJ2-5; V: TRBV5-4; DNA: TGTGCCAGCAGCCTCGGGGGGGCTCAAGAGACCCAGTACTTC; CDR3: CASSLGGAQETQYF
size: -; D: -; J: TRBJ1-1; V: TRBV3-1/TRBV3-2; DNA: TGTGCCAGCCGAATGAACACTGAAGCTTTCTTT; CDR3: CASRMNTEAFF
size: -; D: TRBD1; J: TRBJ1-2; V: TRBV5-4; DNA: TGTGCCAGCAGCCCCACGACGGACAGGGTAAATGGCTACACCTTC; CDR3: CASSPTTDRVNGYTF
size: few; D: -; J: TRBJ2-5; V: TRBV4-2; DNA: TGTGCCAGCAGCCGCACGCTCCAAGAGACCCAGTACTTC; CDR3: CASSRTLQETQYF
size: -; D: -; J: TRBJ1-1; V: TRBV30; DNA: TGTGCCTGTAAGCGAGGGACATTCAACACTGAAGCTTTCTTT; CDR3: CACKRGTFNTEAFF
size: -; D: -; J: TRBJ1-2; V: TRBV29-1; DNA: TGCAGCGTTGAAGGGCCAGGACACCTTGGCTACACCTTC; CDR3: CSVEGPGHLGYTF
size: -; D: -; J: TRBJ2-2; V: TRBV27; DNA: TGTGCCAGCAGTTTAGACGGGGAGCTGTTTTTT; CDR3: CASSLDGELFF
size: -; D: -; J: TRBJ1-1; V: TRBV5-1; DNA: TGCGCCAGCAGCTTACAGGGAGACACTGAAGCTTTCTTT; CDR3: CASSLQGDTEAFF
size: -; D: -; J: TRBJ1-5; V: TRBV10-2; DNA: TGCGCCAGCAGTGGGGAGCTTTATCAGCCCCAGCATTTT; CDR3: CASSGELYQPQHF
size: -; D: TRBD1; J: TRBJ1-3; V: TRBV18; DNA: TGTGCCAGCTCACCGGGGACAGGCTCTGGAAACACCATATATTTT; CDR3: CASSPGTGSGNTIYF
size: -; D: -; J: TRBJ2-5; V: TRBV24-1; DNA: TGTGCCACCAGTGATGCCACCTCCCCCGGGACCCAGTACTTC; CDR3: CATSDATSPGTQYF
size: few; D: -; J: TRBJ1-2; V: TRBV15; DNA: TGTGCCACCAGCAGAGATCGGAACAGAAACTATGGCTACACCTTC; CDR3: CATSRDRNRNYGYTF
size: -; D: TRBD1; J: TRBJ1-2; V: TRBV13; DNA: TGTGCCAGCAGCGCAACCGGGACAGGGTATGGCTACACCTTC; CDR3: CASSATGTGYGYTF
size: -; D: -; J: TRBJ1-2; V: TRBV2; DNA: TGTGCCAGCAGTGAAGCAAACAGGGCCAAGGGCTACACCTTC; CDR3: CASSEANRAKGYTF
size: -; D: -; J: TRBJ1-2; V: TRBV7-8; DNA: TGTGCCAGCAGCTCAGGCGGGTGGAACTATGGCTACACCTTC; CDR3: CASSSGGWNYGYTF
size: -; D: -; J: TRBJ1-4; V: TRBV15; DNA: TGTGCCACCAGCAGACCGGGACTGGGAAATGAAAAACTGTTTTTT; CDR3: CATSRPGLGNEKLFF
size: -; D: -; J: TRBJ2-5; V: TRBV6-6; DNA: TGTGCCAGCTCAACCCCGATTGGGACCCAGTACTTC; CDR3: CASSTPIGTQYF
size: -; D: -; J: TRBJ1-4; V: TRBV6-5; DNA: TGTGCCAGCAGTTACTCGAGCGGGGTTAATGAAAAACTGTTTTTT; CDR3: CASSYSSGVNEKLFF
size: -; D: -; J: TRBJ1-1; V: TRBV11-2; DNA: TGTGCCAGCAGCTTATCGCTCGGTGAAGCTTTCTTT; CDR3: CASSLSLGEAFF
size: few; D: TRBD1; J: TRBJ1-2; V: TRBV3-1/TRBV3-2; DNA: TGTGCCAGCAGCCAAGTCGGGACAGGGCTTAACTATGGCTACACCTTC; CDR3: CASSQVGTGLNYGYTF
size: -; D: TRBD2; J: TRBJ2-1; V: TRBV4-1; DNA: TGCGCCAGCAGCCAAGATCCGGGGGGGCAGGGTCCTCCCCTCTTC; CDR3: CASSQDPGGQGPPLF
size: -; D: -; J: TRBJ2-5; V: TRBV30; DNA: TGTGCCTGGAGTGTGGGAGAGACCCAGTACTTC; CDR3: CAWSVGETQYF
size: -; D: -; J: TRBJ2-7; V: TRBV18; DNA: TGTGCCAGCTCCCGAGGGGGGGATCTCTACGAGCAGTACTTC; CDR3: CASSRGGDLYEQYF
size: -; D: -; J: TRBJ1-5; V: TRBV3-1/TRBV3-2; DNA: TGTGCCAGCAGCCAAGAGGGTCAGCCCCAGCATTTT; CDR3: CASSQEGQPQHF
size: -; D: -; J: TRBJ1-3; V: TRBV5-1; DNA: TGCGCCAGCAGCCTATCCGGGGCCTCTGGAAACACCATATATTTT; CDR3: CASSLSGASGNTIYF
size: -; D: -; J: TRBJ1-5; V: TRBV29-1; DNA: TGCAGCGTCCTCCTTCAGGCCAATCAGCCCCAGCATTTT; CDR3: CSVLLQANQPQHF
size: -; D: -; J: TRBJ2-7; V: TRBV19; DNA: TGTGCCAGTAGTATGTCCTCCGGGGGCTACTACGAGCAGTACTTC; CDR3: CASSMSSGGYYEQYF
size: -; D: TRBD1; J: TRBJ2-7; V: TRBV5-1; DNA: TGCGCCAGCAGCCCCCGGACAGGGGGGGCCTCCTACGAGCAGTACTTC; CDR3: CASSPRTGGASYEQYF